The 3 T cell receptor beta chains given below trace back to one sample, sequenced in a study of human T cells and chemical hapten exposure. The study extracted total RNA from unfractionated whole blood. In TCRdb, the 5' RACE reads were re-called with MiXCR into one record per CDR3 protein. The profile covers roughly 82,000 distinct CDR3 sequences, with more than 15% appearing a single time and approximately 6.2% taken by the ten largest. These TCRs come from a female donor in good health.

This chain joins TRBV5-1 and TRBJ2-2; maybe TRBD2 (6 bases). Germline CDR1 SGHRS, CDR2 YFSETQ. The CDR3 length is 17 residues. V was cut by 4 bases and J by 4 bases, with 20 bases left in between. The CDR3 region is CASSVGGSGRGTGELFF. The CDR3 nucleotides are TGCGCCAGCAGCGTTGGAGGTAGCGGTCGCGGCACCGGGGAGCTGTTTTTT. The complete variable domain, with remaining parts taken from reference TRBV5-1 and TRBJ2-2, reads KAGVTQTPRYLIKTRGQQVTLSCSPISGHRSVSWYQQTPGQGLQFLFEYFSETQRNKGNFPGRFSGRQFSNSRSEMNVSTLELGDSALYLCASSVGGSGRGTGELFFGEGSRLTVL.

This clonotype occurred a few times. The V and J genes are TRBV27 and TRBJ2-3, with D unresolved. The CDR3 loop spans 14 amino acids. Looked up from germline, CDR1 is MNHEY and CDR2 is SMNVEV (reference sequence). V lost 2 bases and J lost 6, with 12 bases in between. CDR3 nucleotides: TGTGCCAGCAGTTTAAACCGACAAAAGGATACGCAGTATTTT. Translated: CASSLNRQKDTQYF.

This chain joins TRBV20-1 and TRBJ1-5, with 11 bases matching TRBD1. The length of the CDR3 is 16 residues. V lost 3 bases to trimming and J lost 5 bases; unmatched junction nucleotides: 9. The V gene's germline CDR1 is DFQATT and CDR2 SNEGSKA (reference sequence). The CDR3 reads CSASAPGQGAYQPQHF. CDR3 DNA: TGCAGTGCTAGCGCACCTGGACAGGGGGCCTATCAGCCCCAGCATTTT.